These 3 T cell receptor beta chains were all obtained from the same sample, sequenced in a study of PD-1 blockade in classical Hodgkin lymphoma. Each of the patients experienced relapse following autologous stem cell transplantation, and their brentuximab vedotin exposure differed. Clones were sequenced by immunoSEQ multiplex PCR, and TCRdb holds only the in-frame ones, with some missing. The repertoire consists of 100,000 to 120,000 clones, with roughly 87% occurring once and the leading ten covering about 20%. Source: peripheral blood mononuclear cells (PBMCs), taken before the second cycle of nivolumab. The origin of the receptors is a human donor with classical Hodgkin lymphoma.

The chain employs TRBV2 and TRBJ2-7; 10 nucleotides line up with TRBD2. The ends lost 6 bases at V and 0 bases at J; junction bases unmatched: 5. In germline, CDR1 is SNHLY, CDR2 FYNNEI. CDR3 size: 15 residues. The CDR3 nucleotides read TGTGCCAGCAGACTGACTAGCGGGTTCTCCTACGAGCAGTACTTC. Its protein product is CASRLTSGFSYEQYF.

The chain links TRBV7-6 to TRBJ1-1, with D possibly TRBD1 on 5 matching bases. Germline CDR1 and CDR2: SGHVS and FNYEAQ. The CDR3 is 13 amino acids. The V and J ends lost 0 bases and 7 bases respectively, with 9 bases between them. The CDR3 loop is CASSLAAQGEAFF. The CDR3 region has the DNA TGTGCCAGCAGCTTAGCAGCCCAGGGTGAAGCTTTCTTT.

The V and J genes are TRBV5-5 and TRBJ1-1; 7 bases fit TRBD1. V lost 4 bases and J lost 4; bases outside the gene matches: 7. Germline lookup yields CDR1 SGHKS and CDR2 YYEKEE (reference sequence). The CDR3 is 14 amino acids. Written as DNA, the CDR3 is TGTGCCAGCAGCAGAGAACAGGGGATCACTGAAGCTTTCTTT. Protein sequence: CASSREQGITEAFF.